The 8 T cell receptor beta chains given below trace back to one sample, sequenced in a study of OX40 agonist ivuxolimab in advanced cancers. Library preparation employed the immunoSEQ multiplex PCR assay. TCRdb mirrors the immuneACCESS table, restricted to in-frame sequences. Some clones are absent from its copies; in checked studies, under half trace to an unresolved V gene, and the reason for the others is unknown. The sample has over 150,000 clones on record, around 94% of them singletons. About 0.31% of the sample belongs to the ten largest clones. The sequencing here drew on CD4+ or CD8+ T cells sorted from blood, taken in a trial of the OX40 agonist ivuxolimab. Receptor source: an adult with an advanced solid tumor such as melanoma, head and neck, liver or kidney cancer.

This rearrangement joins TRBV19 to TRBJ2-1; 7 bases match TRBD1. The ends lost 3 bases at V and 4 bases at J; junction bases unmatched: 6. The CDR3 runs 15 residues. In germline, CDR1 is LNHDA, CDR2 SQIVND (reference sequence). CDR3 protein: CASSMATTGYNEQFF. CDR3 sequence (DNA): TGTGCCAGTAGTATGGCGACGACAGGGTACAATGAGCAGTTCTTC. The entire variable domain, with the rest obtained from reference TRBV19 and TRBJ2-1, is as follows: DGGITQSPKYLFRKEGQNVTLSCEQNLNHDAMYWYRQDPGQGLRLIYYSQIVNDFQKGDIAEGYSVSREKKESFPLTVTSAQKNPTAFYLCASSMATTGYNEQFFGPGTRLTVL.

J is TRBJ1-1 and V is TRBV5-1; no reliable D call. Trimming left V 0 bases short and J 10 bases short, with 16 bases between. This CDR3 has 14 residues. Germline CDR1 SGHRS, CDR2 YFSETQ. CDR3 loop: CASSLGALSVAAFF. The CDR3 bases are TGCGCCAGCAGCTTGGGGGCCCTTTCAGTCGCAGCTTTCTTT.

The chain recombines TRBV11-2 with TRBJ2-5; perhaps D is TRBD1 or TRBD2 (5 bases each). The V gene lost 4 bases and the J gene lost 9 bases, with 24 bases spanning the gap. The CDR3 sequence is 16 residues long. CDR1 and CDR2 from the germline V gene are SGHAT and FQNNGV. In DNA, the CDR3 is TGTGCCAGCAGCTCCTACGGGGACCCCCCCCGGGGACCCCAGTACTTC. Translated, it gives CASSSYGDPPRGPQYF.

CDR3 bases: TGTGCCAGCAGTGCATCCGGGACTAGCAATGAGCAGTTCTTC. Protein sequence: CASSASGTSNEQFF. The gene calls are TRBV28 and TRBJ2-1, with TRBD2 matching 8 bases. The ends lost 5 bases at V and 6 bases at J; junction bases unmatched: 6. This CDR3 contains 14 residues. CDR1 is MDHEN, CDR2 SYDVKM, per germline.

CDR3 in DNA: TGTGCCAGTAGTATAGGGGGTACCACTCAGCCCCAGCATTTT. Translating gives CASSIGGTTQPQHF. The chain links TRBV19 to TRBJ1-5; no firm D call. Germline V CDR1 and CDR2: LNHDA, SQIVND (reference sequence). This CDR3 is 14 amino acids long. Trimming took off 1 base at V and 6 bases at J, with 10 bases between the two ends. Supplemented by reference TRBV19 and TRBJ1-5, the full variable domain reads DGGITQSPKYLFRKEGQNVTLSCEQNLNHDAMYWYRQDPGQGLRLIYYSQIVNDFQKGDIAEGYSVSREKKESFPLTVTSAQKNPTAFYLCASSIGGTTQPQHFGDGTRLSIL.

This sequence joins TRBV5-1 and TRBJ1-1; D not certain. Germline V gene sequence: CDR1 SGHRS, CDR2 YFSETQ. The CDR3 is 14 amino acids. The ends were cut back, 0 bases at V and 12 bases at J, with 18 bases in the middle. The CDR3 coding sequence is TGCGCCAGCAGCTTGGAAGCGTTAGATTCAAGTTCTTTCTTT. Its translation is CASSLEALDSSSFF. Full variable domain (outside the CDR3, taken from reference TRBV5-1 and TRBJ1-1): KAGVTQTPRYLIKTRGQQVTLSCSPISGHRSVSWYQQTPGQGLQFLFEYFSETQRNKGNFPGRFSGRQFSNSRSEMNVSTLELGDSALYLCASSLEALDSSSFFGQGTRLTVV.

The rearrangement joins TRBV7-6 to TRBJ2-2; D is unresolved. V lost 5 bases and J lost 1, with 11 bases in between. There are 15 residues in the CDR3. Germline CDR1 and CDR2: SGHVS and FNYEAQ. DNA of the CDR3: TGTGCCAGCAGCCTCTACCCAAAGAACACCGGGGAGCTGTTTTTT. This sequence encodes CASSLYPKNTGELFF.

This rearrangement joins TRBV9 to TRBJ2-2; D tentatively reads TRBD1 or TRBD2 (5 bases each). The CDR3 runs 14 residues. CDR1 and CDR2 (germline): SGDLS, YYNGEE. V was trimmed by 1 base and J by 5 bases, leaving 9 bases between them. CDR3 nucleotides: TGTGCCAGCAGCGTAACAGGCGGGACCGGGGAGCTGTTTTTT. It codes for CASSVTGGTGELFF.